The TCR beta chain described here comes from a study of shared clonotypes between healthy human individuals. Method: immunoSEQ multiplex PCR; TCRdb's copy keeps in-frame clones and lacks some. There are over 2 million clones in the sample; approximately 95% occur only once, and roughly 0.13% lies in the top ten. J lost 6 bases, V lost 5 bases, and 5 bases had no gene match. Germline-derived CDR1 and CDR2 are SNHLY and FYNNEI. The CDR3 has 14 amino acids. Material: naive CD4+ T cells sorted from blood. The subset was: CD45RA+ positively selected. The gene calls are TRBV2 and TRBJ1-4; 8 bases are a match to TRBD1. This TCR was recovered from a man younger than 35 in good health. CDR3 sequence: CASSLDRGDEKLFF. The DNA of the CDR3 is TGTGCCAGCAGTCTCGACAGGGGAGATGAAAAACTGTTTTTT.